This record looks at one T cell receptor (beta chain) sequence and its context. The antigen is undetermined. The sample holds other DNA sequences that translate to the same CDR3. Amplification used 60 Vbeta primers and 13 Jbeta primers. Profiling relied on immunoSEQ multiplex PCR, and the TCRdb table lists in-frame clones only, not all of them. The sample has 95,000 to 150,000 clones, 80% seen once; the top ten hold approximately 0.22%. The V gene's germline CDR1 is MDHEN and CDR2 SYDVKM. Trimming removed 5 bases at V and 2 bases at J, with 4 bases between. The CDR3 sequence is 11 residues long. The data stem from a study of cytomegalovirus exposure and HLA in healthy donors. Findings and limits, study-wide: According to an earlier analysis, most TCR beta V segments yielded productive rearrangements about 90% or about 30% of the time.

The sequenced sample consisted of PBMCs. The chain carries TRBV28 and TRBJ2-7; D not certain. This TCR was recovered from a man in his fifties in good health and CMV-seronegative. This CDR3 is CASSATYEQYF. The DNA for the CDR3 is TGTGCCAGCAGTGCGACCTACGAGCAGTACTTC.